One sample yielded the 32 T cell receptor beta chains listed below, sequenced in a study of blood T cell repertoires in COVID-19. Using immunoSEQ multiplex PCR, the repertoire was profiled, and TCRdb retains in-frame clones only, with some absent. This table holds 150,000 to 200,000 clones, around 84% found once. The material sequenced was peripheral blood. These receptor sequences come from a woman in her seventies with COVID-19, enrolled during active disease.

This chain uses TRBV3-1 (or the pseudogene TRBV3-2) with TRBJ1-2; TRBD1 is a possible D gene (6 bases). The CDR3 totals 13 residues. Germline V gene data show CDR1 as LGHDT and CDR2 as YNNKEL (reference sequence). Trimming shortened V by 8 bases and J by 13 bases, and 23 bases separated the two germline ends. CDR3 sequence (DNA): TGTGCCAGCTCCCCCCGGGGGGGGCCGGGAGGCACCTTC. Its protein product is CASSPRGGPGGTF.

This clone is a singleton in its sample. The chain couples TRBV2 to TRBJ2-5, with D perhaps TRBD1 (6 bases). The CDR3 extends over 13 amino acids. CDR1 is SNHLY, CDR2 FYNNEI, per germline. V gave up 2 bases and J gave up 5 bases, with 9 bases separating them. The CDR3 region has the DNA TGTGCCAGCAGTGAATGGGGGCGGGAGACCCAGTACTTC. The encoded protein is CASSEWGRETQYF.

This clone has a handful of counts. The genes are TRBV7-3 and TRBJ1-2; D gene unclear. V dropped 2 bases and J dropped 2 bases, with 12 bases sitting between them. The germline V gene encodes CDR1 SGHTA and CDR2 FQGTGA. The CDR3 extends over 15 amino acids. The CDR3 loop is CASSLAPGMNYGYTF. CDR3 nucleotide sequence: TGTGCCAGCAGCTTAGCTCCGGGTATGAACTATGGCTACACCTTC. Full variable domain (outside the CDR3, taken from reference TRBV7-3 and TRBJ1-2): GAGVSQTPSNKVTEKGKYVELRCDPISGHTALYWYRQSLGQGPEFLIYFQGTGAADDSGLPNDRFFAVRPEGSVSTLKIQRTERGDSAVYLCASSLAPGMNYGYTFGSGTRLTVV.

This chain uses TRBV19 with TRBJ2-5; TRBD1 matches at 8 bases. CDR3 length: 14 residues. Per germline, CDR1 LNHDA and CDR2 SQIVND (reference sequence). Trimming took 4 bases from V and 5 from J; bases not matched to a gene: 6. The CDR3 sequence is CASSTGTGRETQYF. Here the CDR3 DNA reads TGTGCCAGTAGTACCGGGACAGGACGGGAGACCCAGTACTTC.

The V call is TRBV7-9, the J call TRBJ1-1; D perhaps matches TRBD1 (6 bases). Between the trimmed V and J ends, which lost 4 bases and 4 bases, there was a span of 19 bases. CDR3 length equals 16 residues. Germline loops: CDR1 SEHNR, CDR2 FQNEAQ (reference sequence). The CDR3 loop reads CASSSTSNRAGTEAFF. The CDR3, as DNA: TGTGCCAGCAGCTCCACTAGTAACAGGGCGGGCACTGAAGCTTTCTTT.

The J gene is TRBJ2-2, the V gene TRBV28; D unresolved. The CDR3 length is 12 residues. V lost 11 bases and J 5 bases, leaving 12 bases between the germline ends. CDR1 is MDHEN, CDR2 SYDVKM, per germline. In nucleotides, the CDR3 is TGTGCCGCCCACATCCGTACCGGGGAGCTGTTTTTT. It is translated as CAAHIRTGELFF.

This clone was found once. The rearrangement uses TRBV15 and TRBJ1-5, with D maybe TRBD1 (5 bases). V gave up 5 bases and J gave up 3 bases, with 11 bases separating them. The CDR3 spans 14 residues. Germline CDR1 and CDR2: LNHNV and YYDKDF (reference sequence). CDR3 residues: CATSSRGDNQPQHF. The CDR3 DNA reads TGTGCCACCAGCTCCCGGGGGGACAATCAGCCCCAGCATTTT.

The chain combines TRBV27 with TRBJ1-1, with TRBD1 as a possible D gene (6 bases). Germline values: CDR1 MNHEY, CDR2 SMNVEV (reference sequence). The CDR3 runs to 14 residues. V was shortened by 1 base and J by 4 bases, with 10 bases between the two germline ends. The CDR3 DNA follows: TGTGCCAGCAGTTTATTCTCAGGGGTCACTGAAGCTTTCTTT. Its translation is CASSLFSGVTEAFF.

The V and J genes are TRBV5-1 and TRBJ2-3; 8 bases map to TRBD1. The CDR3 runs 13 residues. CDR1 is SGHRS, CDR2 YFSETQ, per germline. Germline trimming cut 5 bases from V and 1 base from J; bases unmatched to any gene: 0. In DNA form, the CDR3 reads TGCGCCAGCAGGGGACAGGGCACAGATACGCAGTATTTT. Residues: CASRGQGTDTQYF.

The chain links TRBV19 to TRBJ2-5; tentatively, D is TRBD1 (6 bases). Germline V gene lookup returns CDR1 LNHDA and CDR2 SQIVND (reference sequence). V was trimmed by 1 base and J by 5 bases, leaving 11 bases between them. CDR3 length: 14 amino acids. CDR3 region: CASSIGWGLETQYF. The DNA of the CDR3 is TGTGCCAGTAGTATAGGATGGGGGCTTGAGACCCAGTACTTC.

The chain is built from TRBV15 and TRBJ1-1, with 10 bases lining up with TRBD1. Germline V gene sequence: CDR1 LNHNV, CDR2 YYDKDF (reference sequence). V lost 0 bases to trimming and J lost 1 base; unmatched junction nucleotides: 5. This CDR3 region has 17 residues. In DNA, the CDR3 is TGTGCCACCAGCAGAGAGAGGACAGGGGGATCGAACACTGAAGCTTTCTTT. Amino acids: CATSRERTGGSNTEAFF.

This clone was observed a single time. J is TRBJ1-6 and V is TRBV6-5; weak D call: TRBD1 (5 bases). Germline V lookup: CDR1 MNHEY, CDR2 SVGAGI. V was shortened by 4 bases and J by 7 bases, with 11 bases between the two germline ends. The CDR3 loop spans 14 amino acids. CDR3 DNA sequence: TGTGCCAGCAGTTTTGACAGACGAAATTCACCCCTCCACTTT. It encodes CASSFDRRNSPLHF.

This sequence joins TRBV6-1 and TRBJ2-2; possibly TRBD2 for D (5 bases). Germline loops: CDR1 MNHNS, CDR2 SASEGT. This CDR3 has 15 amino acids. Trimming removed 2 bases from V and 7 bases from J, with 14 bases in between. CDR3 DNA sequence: TGTGCCAGCAGTGAAATGAGTCTAGCCGTCGGGGAGCTGTTTTTT. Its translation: CASSEMSLAVGELFF.

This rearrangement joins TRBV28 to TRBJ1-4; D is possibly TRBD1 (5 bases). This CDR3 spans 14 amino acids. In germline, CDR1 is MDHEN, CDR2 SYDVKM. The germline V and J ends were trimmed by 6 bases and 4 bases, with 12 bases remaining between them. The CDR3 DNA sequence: TGTGCCAGCAGCGGACAATTGGGTAATGAAAAACTGTTTTTT. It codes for CASSGQLGNEKLFF.

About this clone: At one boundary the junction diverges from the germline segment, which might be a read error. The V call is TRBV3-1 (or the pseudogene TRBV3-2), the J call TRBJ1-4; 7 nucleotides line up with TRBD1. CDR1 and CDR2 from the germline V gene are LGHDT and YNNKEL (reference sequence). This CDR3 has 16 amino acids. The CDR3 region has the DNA TGTGCCAGCAGCAAAGACCCTCAGGGGGGTAATGAAAAACTGTTTTTT. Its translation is CASSKDPQGGNEKLFF.

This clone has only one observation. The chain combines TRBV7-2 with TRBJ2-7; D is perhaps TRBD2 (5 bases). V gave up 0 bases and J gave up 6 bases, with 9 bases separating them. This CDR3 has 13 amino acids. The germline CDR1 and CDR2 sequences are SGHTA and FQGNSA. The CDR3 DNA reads TGTGCCAGCAGCTTAGCTGACGGACTCGAGCAGTACGTC. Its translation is CASSLADGLEQYV.

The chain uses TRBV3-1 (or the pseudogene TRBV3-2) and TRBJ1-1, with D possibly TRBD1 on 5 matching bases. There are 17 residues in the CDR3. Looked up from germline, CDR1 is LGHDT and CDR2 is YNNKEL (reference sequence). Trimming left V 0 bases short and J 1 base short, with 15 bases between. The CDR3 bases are TGTGCCAGCAGCCAAGATGGGAAGGGGTTGGGGAACACTGAAGCTTTCTTT. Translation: CASSQDGKGLGNTEAFF.

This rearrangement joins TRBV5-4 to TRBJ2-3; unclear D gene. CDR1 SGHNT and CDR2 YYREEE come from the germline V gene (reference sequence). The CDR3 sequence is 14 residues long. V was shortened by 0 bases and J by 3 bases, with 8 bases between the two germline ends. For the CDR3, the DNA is TGTGCCAGCAGCTTGGCAGGTAGAACAGATACGCAGTATTTT. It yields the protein CASSLAGRTDTQYF.

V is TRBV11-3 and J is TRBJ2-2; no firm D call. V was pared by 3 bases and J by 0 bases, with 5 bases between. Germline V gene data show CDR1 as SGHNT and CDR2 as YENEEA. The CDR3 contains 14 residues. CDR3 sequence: CASSFSTNTGELFF. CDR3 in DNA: TGTGCCAGCAGCTTTAGTACGAACACCGGGGAGCTGTTTTTT.

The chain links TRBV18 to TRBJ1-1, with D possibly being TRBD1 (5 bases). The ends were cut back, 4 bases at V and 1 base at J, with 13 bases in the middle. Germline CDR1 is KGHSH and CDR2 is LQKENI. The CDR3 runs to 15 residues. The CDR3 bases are TGTGCCAGCTCACTGGAGGGGAGTACGAACACTGAAGCTTTCTTT. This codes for CASSLEGSTNTEAFF. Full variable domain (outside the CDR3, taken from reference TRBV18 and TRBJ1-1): NAGVMQNPRHLVRRRGQEARLRCSPMKGHSHVYWYRQLPEEGLKFMVYLQKENIIDESGMPKERFSAEFPKEGPSILRIQQVVRGDSAAYFCASSLEGSTNTEAFFGQGTRLTVV.

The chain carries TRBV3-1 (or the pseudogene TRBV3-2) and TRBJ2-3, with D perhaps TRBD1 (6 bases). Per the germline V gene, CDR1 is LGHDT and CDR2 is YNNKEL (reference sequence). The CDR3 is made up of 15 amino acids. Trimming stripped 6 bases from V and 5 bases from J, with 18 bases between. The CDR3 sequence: CASRQQGLLRDTQYF. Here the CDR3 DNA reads TGTGCCAGCAGACAACAGGGCTTGCTTAGAGATACGCAGTATTTT.

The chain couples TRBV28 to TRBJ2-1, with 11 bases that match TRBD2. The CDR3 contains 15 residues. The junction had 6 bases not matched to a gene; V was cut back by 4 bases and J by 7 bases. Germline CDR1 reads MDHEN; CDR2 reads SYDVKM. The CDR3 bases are TGTGCCAGCAGTTCCGCAACTAGCGGGGGTAATGAGCAGTTCTTC. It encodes CASSSATSGGNEQFF. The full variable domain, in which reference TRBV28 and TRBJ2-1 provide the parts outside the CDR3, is DVKVTQSSRYLVKRTGEKVFLECVQDMDHENMFWYRQDPGLGLRLIYFSYDVKMKEKGDIPEGYSVSREKKERFSLILESASTNQTSMYLCASSSATSGGNEQFFGPGTRLTVL.

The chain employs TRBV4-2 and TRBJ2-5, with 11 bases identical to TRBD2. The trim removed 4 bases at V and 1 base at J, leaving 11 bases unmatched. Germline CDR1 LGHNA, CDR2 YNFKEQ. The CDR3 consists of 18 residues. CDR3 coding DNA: TGTGCCAGCAGCCGTCGAACCGGGACTAGCGGAGCCCAAGAGACCCAGTACTTC. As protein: CASSRRTGTSGAQETQYF.

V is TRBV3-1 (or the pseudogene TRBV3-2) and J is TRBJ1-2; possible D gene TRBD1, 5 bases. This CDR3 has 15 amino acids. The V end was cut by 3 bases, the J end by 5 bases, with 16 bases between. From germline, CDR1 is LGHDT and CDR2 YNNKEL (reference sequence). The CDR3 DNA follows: TGTGCCAGCAGCCAGTCGCAGGGAGGGAGATATGGCTACACCTTC. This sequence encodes CASSQSQGGRYGYTF.

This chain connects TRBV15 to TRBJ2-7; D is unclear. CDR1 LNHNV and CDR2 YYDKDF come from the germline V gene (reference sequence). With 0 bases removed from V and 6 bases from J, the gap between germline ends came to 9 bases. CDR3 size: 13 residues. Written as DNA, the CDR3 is TGTGCCACCAGCAGAGAGTTGGCTAGCGAGCAGTACGTC. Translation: CATSRELASEQYV.

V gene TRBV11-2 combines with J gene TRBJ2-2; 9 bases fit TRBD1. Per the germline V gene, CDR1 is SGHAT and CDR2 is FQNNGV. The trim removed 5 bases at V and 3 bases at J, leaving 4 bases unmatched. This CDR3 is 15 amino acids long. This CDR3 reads CASSNDRGDTGELFF. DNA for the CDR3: TGTGCCAGCAGCAACGACAGGGGGGACACCGGGGAGCTGTTTTTT.

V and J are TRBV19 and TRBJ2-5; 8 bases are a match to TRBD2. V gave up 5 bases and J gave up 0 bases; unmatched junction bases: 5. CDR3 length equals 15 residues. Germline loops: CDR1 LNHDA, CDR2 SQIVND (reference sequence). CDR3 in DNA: TGTGCCAGTAGTCGGGGGGGAGCTTACCAAGAGACCCAGTACTTC. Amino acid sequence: CASSRGGAYQETQYF.

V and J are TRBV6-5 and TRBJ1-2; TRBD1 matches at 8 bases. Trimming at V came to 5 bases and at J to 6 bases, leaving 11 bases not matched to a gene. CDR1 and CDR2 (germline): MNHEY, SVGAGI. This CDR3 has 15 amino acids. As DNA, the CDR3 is TGTGCCAGCAGTACCCCGGACAGGGCCCAAAATGGCTACACCTTC. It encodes CASSTPDRAQNGYTF.

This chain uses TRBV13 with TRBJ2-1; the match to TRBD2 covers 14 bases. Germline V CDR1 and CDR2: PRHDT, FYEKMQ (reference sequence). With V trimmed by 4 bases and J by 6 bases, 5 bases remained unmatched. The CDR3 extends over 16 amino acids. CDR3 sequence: CASSSRGTSGSNEQFF. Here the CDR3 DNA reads TGTGCCAGCAGCTCACGAGGGACTAGCGGGAGCAATGAGCAGTTCTTC.

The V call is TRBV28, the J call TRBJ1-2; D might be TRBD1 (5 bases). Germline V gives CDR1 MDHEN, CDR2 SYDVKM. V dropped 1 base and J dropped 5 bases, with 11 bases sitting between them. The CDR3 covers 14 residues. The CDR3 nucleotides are TGTGCCAGCAGTTTATTCGGGGGAAGTTATGGCTACACCTTC. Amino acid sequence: CASSLFGGSYGYTF.

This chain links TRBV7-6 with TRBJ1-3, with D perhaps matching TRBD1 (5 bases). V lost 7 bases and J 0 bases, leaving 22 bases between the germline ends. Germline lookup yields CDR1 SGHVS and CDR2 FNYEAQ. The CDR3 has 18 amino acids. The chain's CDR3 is CASTPRPGEGSSGNTIYF. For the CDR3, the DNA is TGTGCCAGCACCCCCCGACCCGGGGAGGGGAGCTCTGGAAACACCATATATTTT.

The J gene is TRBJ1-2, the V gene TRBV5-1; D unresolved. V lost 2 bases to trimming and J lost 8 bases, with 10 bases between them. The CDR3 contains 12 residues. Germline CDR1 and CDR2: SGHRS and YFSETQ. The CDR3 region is CASSLEMEGYTF. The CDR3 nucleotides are TGCGCCAGCAGCTTAGAGATGGAGGGCTACACCTTC.